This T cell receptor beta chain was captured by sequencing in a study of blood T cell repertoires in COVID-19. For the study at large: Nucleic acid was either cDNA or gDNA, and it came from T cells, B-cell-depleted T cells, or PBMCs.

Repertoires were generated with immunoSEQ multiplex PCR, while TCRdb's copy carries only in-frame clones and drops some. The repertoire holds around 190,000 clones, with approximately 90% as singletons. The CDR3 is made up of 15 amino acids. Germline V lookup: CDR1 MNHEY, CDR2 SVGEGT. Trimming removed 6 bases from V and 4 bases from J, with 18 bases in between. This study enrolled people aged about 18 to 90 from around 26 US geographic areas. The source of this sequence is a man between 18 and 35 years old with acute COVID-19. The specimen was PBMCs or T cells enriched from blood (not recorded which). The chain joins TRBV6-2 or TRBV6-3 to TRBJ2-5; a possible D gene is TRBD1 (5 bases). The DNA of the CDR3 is TGTGCCAGCAGCGGCGCCGTTGATGGGGCAGAGACCCAGTACTTC. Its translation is CASSGAVDGAETQYF.